This T cell receptor beta chain stems from a study of blood T cell repertoires in COVID-19. Trimming removed 5 bases at V and 10 bases at J, with 20 bases between. The CDR3 has 15 residues. CDR1 is MDHEN, CDR2 SYDVKM, per germline. Profiled with immunoSEQ multiplex PCR; TCRdb holds only in-frame clones, not every one. The repertoire holds 250,000 to 350,000 clones, 87% seen once, with around 2.1% in the top ten. V usage is TRBV28 and J usage is TRBJ1-4, with D possibly TRBD1 on 6 matching bases. Sequencing was carried out using peripheral blood. This TCR derives from a man between 18 and 29 years old with active or convalescent COVID-19. Here the CDR3 reads CASSPIRDTGGKLFF. The CDR3 region has the DNA TGTGCCAGCAGTCCCATCCGGGACACGGGAGGAAAACTGTTTTTT.